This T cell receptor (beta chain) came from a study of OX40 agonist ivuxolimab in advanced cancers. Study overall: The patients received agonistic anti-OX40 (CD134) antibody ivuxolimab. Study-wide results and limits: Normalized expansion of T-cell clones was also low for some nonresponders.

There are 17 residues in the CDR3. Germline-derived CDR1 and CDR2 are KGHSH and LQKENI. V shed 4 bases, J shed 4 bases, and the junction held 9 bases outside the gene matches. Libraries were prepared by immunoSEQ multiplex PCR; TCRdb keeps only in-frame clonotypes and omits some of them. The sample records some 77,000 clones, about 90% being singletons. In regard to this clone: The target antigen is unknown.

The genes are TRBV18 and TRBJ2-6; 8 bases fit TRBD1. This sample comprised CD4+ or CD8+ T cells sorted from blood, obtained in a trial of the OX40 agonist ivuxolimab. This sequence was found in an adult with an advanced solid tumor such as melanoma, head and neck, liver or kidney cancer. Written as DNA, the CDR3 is TGTGCCAGCTCACACGGACAGGGACAAGCCGGGGCCAACGTCCTGACTTTC. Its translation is CASSHGQGQAGANVLTF.